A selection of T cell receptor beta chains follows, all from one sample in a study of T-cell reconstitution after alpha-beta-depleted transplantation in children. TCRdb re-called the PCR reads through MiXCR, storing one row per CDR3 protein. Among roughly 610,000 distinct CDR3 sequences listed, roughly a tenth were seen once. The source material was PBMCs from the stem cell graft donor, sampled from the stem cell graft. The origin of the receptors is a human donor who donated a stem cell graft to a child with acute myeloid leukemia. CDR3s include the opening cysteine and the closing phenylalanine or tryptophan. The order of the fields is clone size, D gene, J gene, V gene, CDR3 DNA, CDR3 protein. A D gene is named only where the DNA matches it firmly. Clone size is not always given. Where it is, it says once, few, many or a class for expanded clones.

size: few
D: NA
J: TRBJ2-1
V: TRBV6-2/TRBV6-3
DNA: TGTGCCAGCAGGTCTAGCGCTAACAATGAGCAGTTCTTC
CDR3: CASRSSANNEQFF

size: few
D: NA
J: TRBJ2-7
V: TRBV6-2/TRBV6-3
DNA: TGTGCCAGCTCGAACCTCCGGACGGATCACTACGAGCAGTACTTC
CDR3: CASSNLRTDHYEQYF

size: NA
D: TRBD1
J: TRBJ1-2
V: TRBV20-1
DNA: TGCAGTGCTAGTAGGACAGGTCAAGGCTACACCTTC
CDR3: CSASRTGQGYTF

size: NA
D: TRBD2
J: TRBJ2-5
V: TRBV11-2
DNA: TGTGCCAGCAGCGGGACTAGCCCGGGCCAAGAGACCCAGTACTTC
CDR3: CASSGTSPGQETQYF

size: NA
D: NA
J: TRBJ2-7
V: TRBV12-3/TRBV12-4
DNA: TGTGCCAGCAGTTCCCAGGGGACGGGGAACCCCTACGAGCAGTACTTC
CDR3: CASSSQGTGNPYEQYF

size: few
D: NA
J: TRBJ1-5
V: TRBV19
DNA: TGTGCCAGTAGTATAGGGCCCTATAGCAATCAGCCCCAGCATTTT
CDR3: CASSIGPYSNQPQHF

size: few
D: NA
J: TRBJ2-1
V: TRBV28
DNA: TGTGCCAGCAGTTCCCCCGGTCTGGGGGAGCAGTTCTTC
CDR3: CASSSPGLGEQFF

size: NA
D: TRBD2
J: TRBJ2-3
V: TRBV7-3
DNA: TGTGCCAGCAGCCCCGGGGACTACCTCAGCACAGATACGCAGTATTTT
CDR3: CASSPGDYLSTDTQYF

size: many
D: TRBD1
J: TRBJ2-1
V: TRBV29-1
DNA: TGCAGCGTTGAAGGGGGGACAGAGTCCTACAATGAGCAGTTCTTC
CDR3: CSVEGGTESYNEQFF

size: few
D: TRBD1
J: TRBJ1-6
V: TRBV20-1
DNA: TGCAGTGCTAGGGCCGGGACAGAAAATTCACCCCTCCACTTT
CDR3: CSARAGTENSPLHF

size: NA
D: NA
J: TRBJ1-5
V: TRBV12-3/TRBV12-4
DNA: TGTGCCAGCAGCCCCCAGGGGATACAGCCCCAGCATTTT
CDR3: CASSPQGIQPQHF

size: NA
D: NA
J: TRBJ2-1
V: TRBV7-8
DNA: TGTGCCAGTCTAGGGGACCTGCGTTACAATGAGCAGTTCTTC
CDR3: CASLGDLRYNEQFF

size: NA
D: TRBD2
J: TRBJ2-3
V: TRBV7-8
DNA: TGTGCCAGCAGCCCGCGACTAGCGGGAACTAATACGCAGTATTTT
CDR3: CASSPRLAGTNTQYF

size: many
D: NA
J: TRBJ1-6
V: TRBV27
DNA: TGTGCCAGCAGACAGAATAATTCACCCCTCCACTTT
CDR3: CASRQNNSPLHF

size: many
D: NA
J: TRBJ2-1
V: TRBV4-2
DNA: TGTGCCAGCAGGGCAGGGGGGCTGGTCAATGAGCAGTTCTTC
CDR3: CASRAGGLVNEQFF